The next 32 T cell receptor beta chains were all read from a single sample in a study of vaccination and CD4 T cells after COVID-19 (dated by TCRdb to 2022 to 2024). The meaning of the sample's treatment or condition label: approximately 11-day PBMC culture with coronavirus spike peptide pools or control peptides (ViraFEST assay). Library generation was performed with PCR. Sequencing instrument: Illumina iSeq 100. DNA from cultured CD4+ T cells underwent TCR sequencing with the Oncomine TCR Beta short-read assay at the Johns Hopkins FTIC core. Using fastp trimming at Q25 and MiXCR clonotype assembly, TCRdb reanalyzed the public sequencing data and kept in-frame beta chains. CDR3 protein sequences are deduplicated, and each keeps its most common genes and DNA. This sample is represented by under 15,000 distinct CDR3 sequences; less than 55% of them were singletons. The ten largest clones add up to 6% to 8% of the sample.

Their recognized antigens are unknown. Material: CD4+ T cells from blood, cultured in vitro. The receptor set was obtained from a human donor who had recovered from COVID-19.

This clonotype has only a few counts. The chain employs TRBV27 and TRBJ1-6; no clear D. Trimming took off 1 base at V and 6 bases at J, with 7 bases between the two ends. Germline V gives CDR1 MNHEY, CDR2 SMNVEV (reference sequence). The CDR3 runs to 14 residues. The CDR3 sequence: CASSLWGVNSPLHF. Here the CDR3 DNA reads TGTGCCAGCAGTTTATGGGGTGTTAATTCACCCCTCCACTTT.

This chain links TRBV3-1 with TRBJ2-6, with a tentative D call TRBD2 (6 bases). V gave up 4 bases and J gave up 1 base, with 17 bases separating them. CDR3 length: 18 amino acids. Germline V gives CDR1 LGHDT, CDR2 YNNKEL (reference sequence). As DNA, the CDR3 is TGTGCCAGCAGCCCTAAATCGACTAGGGAGTCTGGGGCCAACGTCCTGACTTTC. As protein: CASSPKSTRESGANVLTF.

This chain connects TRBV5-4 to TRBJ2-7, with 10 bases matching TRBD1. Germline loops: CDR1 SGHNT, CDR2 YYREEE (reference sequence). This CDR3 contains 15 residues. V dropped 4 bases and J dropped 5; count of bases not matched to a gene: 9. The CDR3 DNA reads TGTGCCAGCAGCCTACTGGGACAGGGGTTAAACGAGCAGTACTTC. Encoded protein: CASSLLGQGLNEQYF.

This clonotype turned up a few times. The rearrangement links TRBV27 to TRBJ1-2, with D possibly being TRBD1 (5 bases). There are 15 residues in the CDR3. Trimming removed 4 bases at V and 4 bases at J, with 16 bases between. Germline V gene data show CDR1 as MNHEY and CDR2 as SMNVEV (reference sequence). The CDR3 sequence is CASSSPGGTPYGYTF. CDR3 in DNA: TGTGCCAGCAGTTCCCCGGGGGGGACCCCCTATGGCTACACCTTC.

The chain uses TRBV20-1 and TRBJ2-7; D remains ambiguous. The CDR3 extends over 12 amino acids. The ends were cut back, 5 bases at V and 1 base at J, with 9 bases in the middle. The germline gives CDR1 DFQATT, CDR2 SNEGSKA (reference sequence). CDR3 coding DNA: TGCAGTGCTTGGACGGATTCCTACGAGCAGTACTTC. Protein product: CSAWTDSYEQYF.

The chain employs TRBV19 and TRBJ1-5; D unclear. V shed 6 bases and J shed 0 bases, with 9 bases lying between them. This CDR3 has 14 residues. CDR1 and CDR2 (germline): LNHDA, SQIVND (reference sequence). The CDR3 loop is CASSVPYSNQPQHF. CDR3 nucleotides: TGTGCCAGTAGCGTACCATATAGCAATCAGCCCCAGCATTTT.

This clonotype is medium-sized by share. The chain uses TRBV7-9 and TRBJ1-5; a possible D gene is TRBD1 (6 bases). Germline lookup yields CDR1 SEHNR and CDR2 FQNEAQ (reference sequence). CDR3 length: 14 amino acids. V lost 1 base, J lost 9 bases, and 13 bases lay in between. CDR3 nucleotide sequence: TGTGCCAGCAGCTTAGACCAGGGGAGTGGGCCCCAGCATTTT. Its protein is CASSLDQGSGPQHF.

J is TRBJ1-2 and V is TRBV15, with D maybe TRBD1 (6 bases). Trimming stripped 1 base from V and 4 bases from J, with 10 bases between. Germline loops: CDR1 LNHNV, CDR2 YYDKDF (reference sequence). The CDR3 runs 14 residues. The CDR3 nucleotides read TGTGCCACCAGCAGAGCGGCGGGGGCCTATGGCTACACCTTC. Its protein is CATSRAAGAYGYTF.

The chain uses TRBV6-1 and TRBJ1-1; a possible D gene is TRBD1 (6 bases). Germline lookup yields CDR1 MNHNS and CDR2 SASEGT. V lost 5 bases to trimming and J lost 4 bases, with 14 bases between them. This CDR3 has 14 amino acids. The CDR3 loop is CASSRQAGGTEAFF. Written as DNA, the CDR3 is TGTGCCAGCAGTCGACAGGCAGGCGGCACTGAAGCTTTCTTT.

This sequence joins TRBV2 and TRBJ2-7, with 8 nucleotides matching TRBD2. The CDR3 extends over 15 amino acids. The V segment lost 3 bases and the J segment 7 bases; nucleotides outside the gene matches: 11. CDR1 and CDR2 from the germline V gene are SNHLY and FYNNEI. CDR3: CASSDGLAGGGEQYF. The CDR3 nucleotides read TGTGCCAGCAGTGACGGGCTAGCGGGTGGTGGGGAGCAGTACTTC.

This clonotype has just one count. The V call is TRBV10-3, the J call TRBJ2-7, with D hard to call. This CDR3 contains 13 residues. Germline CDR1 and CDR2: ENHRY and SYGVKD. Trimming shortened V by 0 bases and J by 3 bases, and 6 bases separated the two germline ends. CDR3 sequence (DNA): TGTGCCATCAGTGAGTCGGGGTTCTACGAGCAGTACTTC. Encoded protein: CAISESGFYEQYF.

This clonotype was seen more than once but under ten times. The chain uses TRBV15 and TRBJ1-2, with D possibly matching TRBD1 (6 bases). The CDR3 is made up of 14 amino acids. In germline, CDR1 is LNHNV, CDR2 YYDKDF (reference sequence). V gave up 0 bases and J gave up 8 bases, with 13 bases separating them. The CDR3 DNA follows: TGTGCCACCAGCAGAGATCAGTCCGGGGGCGGCTACACCTTC. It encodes CATSRDQSGGGYTF.

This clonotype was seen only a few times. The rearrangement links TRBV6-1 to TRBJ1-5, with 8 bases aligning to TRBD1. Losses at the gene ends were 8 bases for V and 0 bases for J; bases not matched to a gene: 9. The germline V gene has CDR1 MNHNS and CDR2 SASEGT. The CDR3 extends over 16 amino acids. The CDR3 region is CASRSGTGYSNQPQHF. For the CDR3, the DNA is TGTGCCAGCCGATCCGGGACAGGCTATAGCAATCAGCCCCAGCATTTT.

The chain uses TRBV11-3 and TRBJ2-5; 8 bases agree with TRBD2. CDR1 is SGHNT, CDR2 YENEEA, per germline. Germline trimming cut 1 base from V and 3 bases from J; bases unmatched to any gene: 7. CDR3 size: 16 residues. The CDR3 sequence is CASSLGLRGDEETQYF. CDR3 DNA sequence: TGTGCCAGCAGCTTAGGTCTGCGGGGGGACGAAGAGACCCAGTACTTC.

The CDR3 is CASSFTYPSRYVSIRLETQYF. The CDR3, as DNA: TGTGCCAGCAGTTTCACCTATCCCTCCAGGTACGTCTCCATAAGATTAGAGACCCAGTACTTC. The gene calls are TRBV12-3 or TRBV12-4 and TRBJ2-5; D unclear. Trimming stripped 3 bases from V and 4 bases from J, with 33 bases between. The CDR3 consists of 21 residues.

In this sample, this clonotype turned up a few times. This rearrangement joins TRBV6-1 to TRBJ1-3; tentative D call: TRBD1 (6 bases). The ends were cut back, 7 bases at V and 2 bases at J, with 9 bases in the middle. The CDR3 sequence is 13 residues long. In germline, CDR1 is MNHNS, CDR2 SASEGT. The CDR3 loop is CASIPGAGNTIYF. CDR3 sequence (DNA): TGTGCCAGCATTCCAGGGGCTGGAAACACCATATATTTT.

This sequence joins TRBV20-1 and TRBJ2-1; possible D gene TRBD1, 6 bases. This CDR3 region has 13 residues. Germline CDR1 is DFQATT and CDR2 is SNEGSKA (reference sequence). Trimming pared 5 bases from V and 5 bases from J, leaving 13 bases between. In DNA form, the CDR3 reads TGCAGTGCTGTCGGGACACTCAACAATGAGCAGTTCTTC. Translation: CSAVGTLNNEQFF.

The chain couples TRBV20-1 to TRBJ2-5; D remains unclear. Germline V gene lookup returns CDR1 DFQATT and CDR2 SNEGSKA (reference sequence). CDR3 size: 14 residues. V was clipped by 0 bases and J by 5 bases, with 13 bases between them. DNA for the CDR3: TGCAGTGCTAGAGATCCGCTAGGCGACGAGACCCAGTACTTC. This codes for CSARDPLGDETQYF.

The CDR3 is CASSELHRAGYGYTF. The CDR3 DNA is TGTGCCAGCAGTGAGCTTCACAGGGCGGGCTATGGCTACACCTTC. V is TRBV2 and J is TRBJ1-2, with a possible D match to TRBD1 (6 bases). Trimming removed 3 bases at V and 4 bases at J, with 15 bases between. The length of the CDR3 is 15 residues. Per the germline V gene, CDR1 is SNHLY and CDR2 is FYNNEI.

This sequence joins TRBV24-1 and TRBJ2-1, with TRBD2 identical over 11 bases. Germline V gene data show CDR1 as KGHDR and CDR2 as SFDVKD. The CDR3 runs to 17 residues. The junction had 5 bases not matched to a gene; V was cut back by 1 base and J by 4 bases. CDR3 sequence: CATSDFTSGRLYNEQFF. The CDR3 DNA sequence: TGTGCCACCAGTGATTTCACTAGCGGGAGACTATACAATGAGCAGTTCTTC.

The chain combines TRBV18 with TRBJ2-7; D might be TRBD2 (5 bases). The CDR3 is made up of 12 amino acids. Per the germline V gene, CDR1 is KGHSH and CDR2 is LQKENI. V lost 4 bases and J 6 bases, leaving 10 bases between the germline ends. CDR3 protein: CASSLRGSEQYF. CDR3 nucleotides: TGTGCCAGCTCACTAAGAGGGTCCGAGCAGTACTTC.

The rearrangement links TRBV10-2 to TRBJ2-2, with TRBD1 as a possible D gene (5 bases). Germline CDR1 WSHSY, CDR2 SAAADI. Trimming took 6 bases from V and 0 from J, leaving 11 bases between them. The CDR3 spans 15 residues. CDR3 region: CASRILQANTGELFF. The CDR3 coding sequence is TGCGCCAGCAGGATATTACAGGCGAACACCGGGGAGCTGTTTTTT.

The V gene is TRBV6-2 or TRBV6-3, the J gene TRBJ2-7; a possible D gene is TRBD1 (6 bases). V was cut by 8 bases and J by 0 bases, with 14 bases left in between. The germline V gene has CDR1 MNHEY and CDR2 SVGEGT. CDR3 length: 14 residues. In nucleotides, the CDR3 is TGTGCCAGCCTCGACAGGTTCAGCTCCTACGAGCAGTACTTC. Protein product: CASLDRFSSYEQYF.

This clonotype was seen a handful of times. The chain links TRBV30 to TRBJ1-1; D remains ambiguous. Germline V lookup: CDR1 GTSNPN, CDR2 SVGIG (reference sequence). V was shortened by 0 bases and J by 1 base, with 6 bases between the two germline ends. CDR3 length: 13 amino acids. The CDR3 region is CAWSVTRNTEAFF. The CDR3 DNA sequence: TGTGCCTGGAGTGTAACGAGGAACACTGAAGCTTTCTTT.

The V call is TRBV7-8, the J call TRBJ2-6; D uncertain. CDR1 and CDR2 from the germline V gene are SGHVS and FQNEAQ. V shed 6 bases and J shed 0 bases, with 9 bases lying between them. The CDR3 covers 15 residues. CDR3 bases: TGTGCCAGCAGGATGACACCCTCTGGGGCCAACGTCCTGACTTTC. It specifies CASRMTPSGANVLTF.

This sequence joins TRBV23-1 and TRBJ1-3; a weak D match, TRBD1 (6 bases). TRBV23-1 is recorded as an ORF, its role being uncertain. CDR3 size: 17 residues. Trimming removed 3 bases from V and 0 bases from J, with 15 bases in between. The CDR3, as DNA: TGCGCCAGCAGTCACCCGCCGGACAGTGCCTCTGGAAACACCATATATTTT. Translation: CASSHPPDSASGNTIYF.

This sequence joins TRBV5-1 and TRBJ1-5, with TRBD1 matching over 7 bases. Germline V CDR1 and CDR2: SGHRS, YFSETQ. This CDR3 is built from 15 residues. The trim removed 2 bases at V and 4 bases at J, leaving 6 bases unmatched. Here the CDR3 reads CASSLTGERNQPQHF. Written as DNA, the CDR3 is TGCGCCAGCAGCTTAACAGGGGAGAGGAATCAGCCCCAGCATTTT.

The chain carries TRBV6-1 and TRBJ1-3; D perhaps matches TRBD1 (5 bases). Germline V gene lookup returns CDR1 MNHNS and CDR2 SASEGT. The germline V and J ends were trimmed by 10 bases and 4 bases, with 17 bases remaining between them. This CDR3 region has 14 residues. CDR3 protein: CATRPGGSGNTIYF. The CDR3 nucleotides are TGTGCCACCCGCCCGGGGGGGTCAGGAAACACCATATATTTT.

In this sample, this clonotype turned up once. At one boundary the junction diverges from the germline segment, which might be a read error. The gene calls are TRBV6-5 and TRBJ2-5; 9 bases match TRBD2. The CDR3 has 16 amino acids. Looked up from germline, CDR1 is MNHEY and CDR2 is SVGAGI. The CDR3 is CGSSYFAGGRRETQYF. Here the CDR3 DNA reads TGTGGCAGCAGTTACTTCGCGGGGGGGCGTCGAGAGACCCAGTACTTC.

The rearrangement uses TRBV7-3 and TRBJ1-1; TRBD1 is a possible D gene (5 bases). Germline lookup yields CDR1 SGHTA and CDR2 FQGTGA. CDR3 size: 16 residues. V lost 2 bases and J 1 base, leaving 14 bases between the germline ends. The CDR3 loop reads CASSLFKLDRNTEAFF. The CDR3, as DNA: TGTGCCAGCAGCTTATTCAAGCTTGACAGGAACACTGAAGCTTTCTTT.

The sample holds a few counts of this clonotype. CDR3 in amino acids: CATVRRDGSSYEQYF. The CDR3 DNA sequence: TGTGCCACCGTCCGGAGGGACGGTTCCTCCTACGAGCAGTACTTC. The rearrangement joins TRBV24-1 to TRBJ2-7, with D tentatively TRBD2 (6 bases). V lost 9 bases, J lost 0 bases, and 17 bases lay in between. Germline assignment: CDR1 KGHDR and CDR2 SFDVKD. The CDR3 sequence is 15 residues long.

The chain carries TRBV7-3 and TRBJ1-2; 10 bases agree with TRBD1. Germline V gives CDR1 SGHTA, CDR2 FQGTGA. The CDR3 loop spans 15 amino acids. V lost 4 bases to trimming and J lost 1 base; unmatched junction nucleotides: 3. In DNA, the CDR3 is TGTGCCAGCAGCTCTGGACAGGGGGATAACTATGGCTACACCTTC. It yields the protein CASSSGQGDNYGYTF.